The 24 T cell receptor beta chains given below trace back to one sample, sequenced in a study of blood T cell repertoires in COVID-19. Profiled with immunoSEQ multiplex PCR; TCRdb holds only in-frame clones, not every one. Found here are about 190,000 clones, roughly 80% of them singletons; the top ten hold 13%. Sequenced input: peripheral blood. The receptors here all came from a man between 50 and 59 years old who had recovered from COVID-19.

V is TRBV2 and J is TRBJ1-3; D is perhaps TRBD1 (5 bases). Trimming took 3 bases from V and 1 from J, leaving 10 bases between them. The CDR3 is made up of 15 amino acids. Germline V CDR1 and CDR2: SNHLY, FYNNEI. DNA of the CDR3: TGTGCCAGCAGTGAGCTTTACAGGTCTGGAAACACCATATATTTT. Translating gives CASSELYRSGNTIYF.

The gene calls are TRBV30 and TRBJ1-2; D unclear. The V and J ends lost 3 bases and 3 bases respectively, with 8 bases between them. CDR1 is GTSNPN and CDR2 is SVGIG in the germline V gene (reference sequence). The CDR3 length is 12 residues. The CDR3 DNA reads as TGTGCCTGGAGCCAGGATGACTATGGCTACACCTTC. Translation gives CAWSQDDYGYTF.

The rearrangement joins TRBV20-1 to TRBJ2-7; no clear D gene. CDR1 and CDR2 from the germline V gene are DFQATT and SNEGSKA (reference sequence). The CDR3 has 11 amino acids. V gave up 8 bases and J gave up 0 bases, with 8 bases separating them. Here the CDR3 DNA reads TGCAGTCTGCAGAACTCCTACGAGCAGTACTTC. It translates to CSLQNSYEQYF.

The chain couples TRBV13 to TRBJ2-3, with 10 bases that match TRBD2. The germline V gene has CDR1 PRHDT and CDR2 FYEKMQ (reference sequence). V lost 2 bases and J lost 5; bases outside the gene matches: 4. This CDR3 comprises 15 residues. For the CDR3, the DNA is TGTGCCAGCAGCTTATGGTCTAGCGGGAGAGATACGCAGTATTTT. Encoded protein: CASSLWSSGRDTQYF.

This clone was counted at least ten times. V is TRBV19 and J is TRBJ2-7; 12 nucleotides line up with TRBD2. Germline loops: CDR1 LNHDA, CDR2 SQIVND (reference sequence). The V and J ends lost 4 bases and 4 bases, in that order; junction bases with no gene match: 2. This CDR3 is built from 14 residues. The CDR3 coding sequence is TGTGCCAGTAGTACCGGACTAGCGGGGTACGAGCAGTACTTC. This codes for CASSTGLAGYEQYF.

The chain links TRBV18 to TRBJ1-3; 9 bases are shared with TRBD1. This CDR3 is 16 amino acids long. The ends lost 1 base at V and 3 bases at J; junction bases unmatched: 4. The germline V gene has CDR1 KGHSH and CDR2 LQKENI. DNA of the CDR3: TGTGCCAGCTCACCACAACAGGGGGCAAATGGAAACACCATATATTTT. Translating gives CASSPQQGANGNTIYF. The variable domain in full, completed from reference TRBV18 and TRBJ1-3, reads NAGVMQNPRHLVRRRGQEARLRCSPMKGHSHVYWYRQLPEEGLKFMVYLQKENIIDESGMPKERFSAEFPKEGPSILRIQQVVRGDSAAYFCASSPQQGANGNTIYFGEGSWLTVV.

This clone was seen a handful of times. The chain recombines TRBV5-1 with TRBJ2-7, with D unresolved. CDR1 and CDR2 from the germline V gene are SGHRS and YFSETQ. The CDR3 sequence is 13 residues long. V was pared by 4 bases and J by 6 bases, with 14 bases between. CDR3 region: CASSPYLSTEQYF. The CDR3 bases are TGCGCCAGCAGCCCCTATCTGAGCACCGAGCAGTACTTC.

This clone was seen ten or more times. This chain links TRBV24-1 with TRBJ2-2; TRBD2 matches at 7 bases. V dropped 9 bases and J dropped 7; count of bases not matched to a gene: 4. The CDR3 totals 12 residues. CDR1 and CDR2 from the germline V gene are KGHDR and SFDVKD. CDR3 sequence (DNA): TGTGCCACCGGGGGGGTTAACGGGGAGCTGTTTTTT. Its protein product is CATGGVNGELFF.

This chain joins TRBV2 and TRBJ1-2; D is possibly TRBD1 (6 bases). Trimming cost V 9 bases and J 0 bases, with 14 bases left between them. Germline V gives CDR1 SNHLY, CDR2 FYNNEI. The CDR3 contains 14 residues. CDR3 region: CARAVQGANYGYTF. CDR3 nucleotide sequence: TGTGCCAGGGCGGTACAGGGAGCTAACTATGGCTACACCTTC.

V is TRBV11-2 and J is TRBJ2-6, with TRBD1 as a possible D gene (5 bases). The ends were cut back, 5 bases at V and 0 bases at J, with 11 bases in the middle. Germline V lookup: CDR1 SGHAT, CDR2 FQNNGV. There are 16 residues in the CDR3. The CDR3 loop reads CASSQWTPSGANVLTF. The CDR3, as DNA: TGTGCCAGCAGCCAATGGACACCCTCTGGGGCCAACGTCCTGACTTTC.

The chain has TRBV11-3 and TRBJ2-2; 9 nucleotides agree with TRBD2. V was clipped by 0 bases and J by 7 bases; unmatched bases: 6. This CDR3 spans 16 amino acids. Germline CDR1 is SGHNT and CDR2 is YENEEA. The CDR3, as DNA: TGTGCCAGCAGCTTAGATTTAGCGGGAGCTAACGGGGAGCTGTTTTTT. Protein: CASSLDLAGANGELFF.

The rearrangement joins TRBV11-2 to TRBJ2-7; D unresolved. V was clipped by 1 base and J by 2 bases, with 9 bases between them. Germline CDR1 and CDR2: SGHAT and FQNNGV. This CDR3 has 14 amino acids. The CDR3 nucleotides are TGTGCCAGCAGCTTAGTTCCGGAGACCTACGAGCAGTACTTC. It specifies CASSLVPETYEQYF.

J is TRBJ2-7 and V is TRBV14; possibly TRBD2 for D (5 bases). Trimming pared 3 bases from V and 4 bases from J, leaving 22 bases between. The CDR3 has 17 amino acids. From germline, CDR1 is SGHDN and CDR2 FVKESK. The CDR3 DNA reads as TGTGCCAGCAGCCATCCTATTCGACGGGCCAGACTATACGAGCAGTACTTC. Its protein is CASSHPIRRARLYEQYF.

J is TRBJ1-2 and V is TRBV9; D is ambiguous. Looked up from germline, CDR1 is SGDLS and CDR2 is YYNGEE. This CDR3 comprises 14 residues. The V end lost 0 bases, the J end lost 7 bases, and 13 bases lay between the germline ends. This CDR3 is CASSVDITDAGYTF. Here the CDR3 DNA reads TGTGCCAGCAGCGTAGATATCACAGACGCTGGCTACACCTTC.

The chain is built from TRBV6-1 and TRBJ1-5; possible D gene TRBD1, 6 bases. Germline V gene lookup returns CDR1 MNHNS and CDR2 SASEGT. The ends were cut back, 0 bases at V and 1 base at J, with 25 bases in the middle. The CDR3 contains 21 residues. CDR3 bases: TGTGCCAGCAGTGAAGCGCTAAGGAGGACAGTGCGTTTCGGAAGCAATCAGCCCCAGCATTTT. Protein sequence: CASSEALRRTVRFGSNQPQHF.

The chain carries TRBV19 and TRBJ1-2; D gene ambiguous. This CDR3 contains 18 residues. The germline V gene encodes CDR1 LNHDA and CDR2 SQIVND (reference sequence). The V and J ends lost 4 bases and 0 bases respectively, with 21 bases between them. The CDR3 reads CASSTLRTLTYTNYGYTF. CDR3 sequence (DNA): TGTGCCAGTAGTACATTGAGAACTCTAACCTATACTAACTATGGCTACACCTTC.

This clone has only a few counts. CDR3: CASSLELETQYF. The CDR3 DNA reads as TGCGCCAGCAGCTTGGAGCTCGAGACCCAGTACTTC. The chain is built from TRBV5-1 and TRBJ2-5; no clear D. V dropped 0 bases and J dropped 5 bases, with 5 bases sitting between them. Germline V gene lookup returns CDR1 SGHRS and CDR2 YFSETQ. The CDR3 covers 12 residues.

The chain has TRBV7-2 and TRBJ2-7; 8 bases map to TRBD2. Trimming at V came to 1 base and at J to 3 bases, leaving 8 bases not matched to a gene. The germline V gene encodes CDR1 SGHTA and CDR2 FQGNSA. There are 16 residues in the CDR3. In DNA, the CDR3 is TGTGCCAGCAGCTTAGACCTTGCGGGAGGTGGCTACGAGCAGTACTTC. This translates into CASSLDLAGGGYEQYF.

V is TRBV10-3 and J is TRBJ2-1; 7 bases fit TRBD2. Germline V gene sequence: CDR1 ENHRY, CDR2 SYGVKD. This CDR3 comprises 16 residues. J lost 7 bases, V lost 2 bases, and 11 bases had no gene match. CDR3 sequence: CAISEGITGGRNEQFF. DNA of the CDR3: TGTGCCATCAGTGAGGGTATTACGGGAGGACGGAATGAGCAGTTCTTC.

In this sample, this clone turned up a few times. CDR3 in DNA: TGTGCCAGCAGCTTGAGGACAGGGGGCGGTGAGCAGTTCTTC. It is translated as CASSLRTGGGEQFF. The V call is TRBV7-9, the J call TRBJ2-1; 11 nucleotides align to TRBD1. The CDR3 has 14 residues. V was pared by 3 bases and J by 9 bases, with 4 bases of the junction left unmatched. Germline assignment: CDR1 SEHNR and CDR2 FQNEAQ (reference sequence).

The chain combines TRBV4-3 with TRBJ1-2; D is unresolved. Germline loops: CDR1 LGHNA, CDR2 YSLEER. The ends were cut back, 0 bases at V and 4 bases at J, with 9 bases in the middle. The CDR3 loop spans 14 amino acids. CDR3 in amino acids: CASSQDFGVYGYTF. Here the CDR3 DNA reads TGCGCCAGCAGCCAAGATTTCGGGGTCTATGGCTACACCTTC.

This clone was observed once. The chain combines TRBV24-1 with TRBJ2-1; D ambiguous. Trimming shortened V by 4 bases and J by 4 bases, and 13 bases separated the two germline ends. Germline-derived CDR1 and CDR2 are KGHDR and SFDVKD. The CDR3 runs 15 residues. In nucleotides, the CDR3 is TGTGCCACCAGTGACCCTCTAGATCCTTACAATGAGCAGTTCTTC. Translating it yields CATSDPLDPYNEQFF.

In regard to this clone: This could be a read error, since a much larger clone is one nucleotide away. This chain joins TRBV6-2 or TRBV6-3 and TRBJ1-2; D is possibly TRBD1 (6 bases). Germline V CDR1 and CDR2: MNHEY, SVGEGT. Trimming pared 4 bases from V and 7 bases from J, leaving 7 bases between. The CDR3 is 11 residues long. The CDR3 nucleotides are TGTGCCAGCAGTTTCAGGGGTGGCTACACCTTC. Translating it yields CASSFRGGYTF.

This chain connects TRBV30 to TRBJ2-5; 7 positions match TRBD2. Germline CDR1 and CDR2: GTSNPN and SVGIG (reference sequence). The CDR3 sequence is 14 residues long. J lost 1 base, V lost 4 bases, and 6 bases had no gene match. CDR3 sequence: CAWIASGSQETQYF. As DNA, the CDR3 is TGTGCCTGGATTGCTAGCGGTTCCCAAGAGACCCAGTACTTC.